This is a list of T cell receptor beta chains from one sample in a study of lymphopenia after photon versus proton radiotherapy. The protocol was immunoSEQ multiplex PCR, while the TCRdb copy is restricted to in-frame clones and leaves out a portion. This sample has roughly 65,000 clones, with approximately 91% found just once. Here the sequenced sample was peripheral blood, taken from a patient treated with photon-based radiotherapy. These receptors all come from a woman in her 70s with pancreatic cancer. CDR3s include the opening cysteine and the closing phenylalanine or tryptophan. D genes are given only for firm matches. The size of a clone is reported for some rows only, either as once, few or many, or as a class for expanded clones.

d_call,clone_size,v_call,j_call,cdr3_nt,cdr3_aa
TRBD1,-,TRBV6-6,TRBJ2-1,TGTGCCAGCACCTTGCAGGGGGACAATGAGCAGTTCTTC,CASTLQGDNEQFF
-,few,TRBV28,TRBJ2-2,TGTGCCAGCAGTCCCTCGGCTGGCGGGGAGCTGTTTTTT,CASSPSAGGELFF
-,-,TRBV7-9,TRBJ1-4,TGTGCCAGCAGCTTACCGTGGGAATGGGAAAAACTGTTTTTT,CASSLPWEWEKLFF
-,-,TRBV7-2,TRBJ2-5,TGTGCCAGCAGCTTAGCCGGGTTATCAGGGACCCAGTACTTC,CASSLAGLSGTQYF
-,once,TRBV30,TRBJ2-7,TGTGCCTGTCGGCGTGCAGGGTACGAGCAGTACTTC,CACRRAGYEQYF
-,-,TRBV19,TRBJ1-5,TGTGCCAGTAGTACGGGCGGGGGGAATCAGCCCCAGCATTTT,CASSTGGGNQPQHF
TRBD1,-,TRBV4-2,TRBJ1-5,TGTGCCAGCAGCCGCGAACAGGGGGCGCAACAGCCCCAGCATTTT,CASSREQGAQQPQHF
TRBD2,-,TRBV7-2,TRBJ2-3,TGTGCCAGCAGCTTAGGCCTTCTGACTAGCGGGATCGCGGATACGCAGTATTTT,CASSLGLLTSGIADTQYF
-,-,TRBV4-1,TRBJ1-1,TGCGCCAGCAGCCAAGAAGGGAGGGGGAACACTGAAGCTTTCTTT,CASSQEGRGNTEAFF
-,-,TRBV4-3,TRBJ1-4,TGCGCCAGCAGCCAAGATGGGGGTAGAGGAGAAAAACTGTTTTTT,CASSQDGGRGEKLFF
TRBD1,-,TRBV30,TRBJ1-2,TGTGCCTGGAGTGCCGGGACAGGGTTTGGCTACACCTTC,CAWSAGTGFGYTF
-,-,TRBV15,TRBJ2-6,TGTGCCACCAGTAGAGGGTTGGGGGGAAGACAGCGTGGGGCCAACGTCCTGACTTTC,CATSRGLGGRQRGANVLTF
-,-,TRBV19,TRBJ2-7,TGTGCCAGTAGTATAGTCGGCGGGCCTGACTACGAGCAGTACTTC,CASSIVGGPDYEQYF
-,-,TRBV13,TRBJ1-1,TGTGCCAGCAGCTCCCCCCAGAACACTGAAGCTTTCTTT,CASSSPQNTEAFF
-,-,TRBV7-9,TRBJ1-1,TGTGCCAGCAGCTTACTATCCTCAGGGATTCACACTGAAGCTTTCTTT,CASSLLSSGIHTEAFF
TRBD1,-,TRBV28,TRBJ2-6,TGTGCTTCCTCCGGGACAGGGGTATCTGGGGCCAACGTCCTGACTTTC,CASSGTGVSGANVLTF
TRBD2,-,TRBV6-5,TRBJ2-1,TGTGCCAACGGACTAGCGCATTACAATGAGCAGTTCTTC,CANGLAHYNEQFF
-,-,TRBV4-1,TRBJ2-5,TGCGCCAGCAGCCAAGATAGAACCCTGCAAGAGACCCAGTACTTC,CASSQDRTLQETQYF
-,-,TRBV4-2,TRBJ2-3,TGTGCCAGCAGCCAGGAAAAACAGGATGCGATCACAGATACGCAGTATTTT,CASSQEKQDAITDTQYF
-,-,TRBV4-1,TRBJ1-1,TGCGCCAGCAGCCAGGTTTCCCACAGTATCATGAACACTGAAGCTTTCTTT,CASSQVSHSIMNTEAFF
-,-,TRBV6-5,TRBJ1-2,TGTGCCAGCAGTTACGACGGCCCGGGCGGCTACACCTTC,CASSYDGPGGYTF
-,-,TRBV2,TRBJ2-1,TGTGCCAGCAGTCCCGACGGGAGATACAATGAGCAGTTCTTC,CASSPDGRYNEQFF